This paragraph reports one TCR beta chain. Some clones are missing from TCRdb's copy, which holds only in-frame ones; the method was immunoSEQ multiplex PCR. The sample yields about 110,000 clones, 88% seen once. The data originate from a study of blood T cell repertoires in COVID-19. Germline-derived CDR1 and CDR2 are MNHEY and SMNVEV (reference sequence). The CDR3 spans 16 residues. V gave up 10 bases and J gave up 2 bases, with 22 bases separating them. The receptor was isolated from a human donor in a cohort sampled during active COVID-19. The sample comprised peripheral blood. The rearrangement uses TRBV27 and TRBJ2-3; a possible D gene is TRBD2 (7 bases). CDR3 DNA: TGTGCCACAAGGGAGGGGGTCAGGCCCCCCACAGATACGCAGTATTTT. This translates into CATREGVRPPTDTQYF.